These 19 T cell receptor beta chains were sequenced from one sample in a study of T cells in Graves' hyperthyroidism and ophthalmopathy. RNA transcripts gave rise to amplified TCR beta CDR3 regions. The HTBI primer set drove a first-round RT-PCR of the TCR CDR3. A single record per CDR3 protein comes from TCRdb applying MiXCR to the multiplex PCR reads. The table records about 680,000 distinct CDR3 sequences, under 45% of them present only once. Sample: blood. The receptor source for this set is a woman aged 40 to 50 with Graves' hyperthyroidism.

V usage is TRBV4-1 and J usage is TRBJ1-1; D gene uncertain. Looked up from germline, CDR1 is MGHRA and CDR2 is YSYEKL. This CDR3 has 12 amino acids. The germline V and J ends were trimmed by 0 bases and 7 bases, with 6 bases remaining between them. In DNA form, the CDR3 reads TGCGCCAGCAGCCAAGATGACGGTGAAGCTTTCTTT. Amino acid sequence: CASSQDDGEAFF.

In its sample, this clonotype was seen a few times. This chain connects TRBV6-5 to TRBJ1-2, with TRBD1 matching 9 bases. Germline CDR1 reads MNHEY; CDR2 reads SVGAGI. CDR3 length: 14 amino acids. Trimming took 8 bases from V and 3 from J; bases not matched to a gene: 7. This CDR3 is CASGRQGVYYGYTF. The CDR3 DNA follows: TGTGCCAGCGGCCGACAGGGGGTATACTATGGCTACACCTTC.

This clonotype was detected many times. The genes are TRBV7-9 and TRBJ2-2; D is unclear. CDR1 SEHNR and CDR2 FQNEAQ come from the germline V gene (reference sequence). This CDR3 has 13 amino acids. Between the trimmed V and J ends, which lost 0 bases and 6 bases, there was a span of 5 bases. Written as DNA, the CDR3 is TGTGCCAGCAGCTTAGCGAAGCCCGGGGAGCTGTTTTTT. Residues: CASSLAKPGELFF.

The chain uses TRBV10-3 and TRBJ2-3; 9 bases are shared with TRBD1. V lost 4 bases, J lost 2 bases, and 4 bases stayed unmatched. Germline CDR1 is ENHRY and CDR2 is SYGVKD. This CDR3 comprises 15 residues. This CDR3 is CAISGTGVPTDTQYF. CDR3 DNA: TGTGCCATCAGTGGGACAGGGGTACCCACAGATACGCAGTATTTT.

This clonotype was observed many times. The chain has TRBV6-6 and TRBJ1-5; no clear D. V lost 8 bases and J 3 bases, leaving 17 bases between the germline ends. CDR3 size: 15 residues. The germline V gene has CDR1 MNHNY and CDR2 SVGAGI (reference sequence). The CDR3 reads CASEQRVLDNQPQHF. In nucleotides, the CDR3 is TGTGCCAGCGAACAACGAGTATTGGACAATCAGCCCCAGCATTTT.

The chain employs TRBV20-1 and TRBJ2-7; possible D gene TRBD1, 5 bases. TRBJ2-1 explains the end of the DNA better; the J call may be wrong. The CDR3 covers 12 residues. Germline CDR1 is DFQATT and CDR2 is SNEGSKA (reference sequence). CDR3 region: CSAADVRGEQFF. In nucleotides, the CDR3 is TGCAGTGCCGCGGACGTTAGGGGTGAGCAGTTCTTC.

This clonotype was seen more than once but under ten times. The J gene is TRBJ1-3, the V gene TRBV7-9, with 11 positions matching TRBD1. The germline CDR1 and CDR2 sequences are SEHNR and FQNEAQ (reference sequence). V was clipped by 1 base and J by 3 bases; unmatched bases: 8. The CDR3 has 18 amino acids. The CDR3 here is CASSLDFGTGGLGNTIYF. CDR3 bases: TGTGCCAGCAGCTTAGATTTCGGGACAGGGGGTCTTGGAAACACCATATATTTT.

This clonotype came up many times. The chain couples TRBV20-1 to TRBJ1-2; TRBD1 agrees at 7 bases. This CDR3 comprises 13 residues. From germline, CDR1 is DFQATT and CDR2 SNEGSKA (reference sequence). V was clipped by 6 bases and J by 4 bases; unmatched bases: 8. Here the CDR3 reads CSAPPQGSYGYTF. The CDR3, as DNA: TGCAGTGCCCCGCCACAGGGGAGCTATGGCTACACCTTC.

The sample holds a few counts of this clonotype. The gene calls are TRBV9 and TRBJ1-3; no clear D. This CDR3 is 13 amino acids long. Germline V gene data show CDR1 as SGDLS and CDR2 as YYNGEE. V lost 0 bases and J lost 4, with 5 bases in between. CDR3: CASSVGIGNTIYF. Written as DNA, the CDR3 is TGTGCCAGCAGCGTAGGGATAGGAAACACCATATATTTT.

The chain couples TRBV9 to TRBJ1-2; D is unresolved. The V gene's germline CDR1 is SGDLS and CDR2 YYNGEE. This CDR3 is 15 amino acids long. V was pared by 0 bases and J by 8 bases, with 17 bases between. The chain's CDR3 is CASSVEVSPIIGYTF. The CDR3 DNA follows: TGTGCCAGCAGCGTAGAAGTCAGTCCTATCATCGGCTACACCTTC.

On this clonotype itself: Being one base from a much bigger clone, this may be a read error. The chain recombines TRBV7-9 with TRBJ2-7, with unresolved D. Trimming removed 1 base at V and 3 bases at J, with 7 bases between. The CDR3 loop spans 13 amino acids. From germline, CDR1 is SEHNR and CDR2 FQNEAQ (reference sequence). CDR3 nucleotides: TGTGCCAGCAGCTTAGTGGACGGCTACGAGCAGTACTTC. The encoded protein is CASSLVDGYEQYF.

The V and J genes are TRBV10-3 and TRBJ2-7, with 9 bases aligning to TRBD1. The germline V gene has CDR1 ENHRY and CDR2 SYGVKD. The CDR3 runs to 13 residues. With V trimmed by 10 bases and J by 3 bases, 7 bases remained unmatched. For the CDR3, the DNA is TGTGCCACCGCCGGGACAGGGCTCTACGAGCAGTACTTC. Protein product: CATAGTGLYEQYF.

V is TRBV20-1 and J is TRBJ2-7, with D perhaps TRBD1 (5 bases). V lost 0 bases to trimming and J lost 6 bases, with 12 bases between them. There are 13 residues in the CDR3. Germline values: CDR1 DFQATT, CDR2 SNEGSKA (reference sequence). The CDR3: CSAREPGLGEQYF. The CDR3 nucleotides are TGCAGTGCTAGAGAGCCAGGGCTTGGCGAGCAGTACTTC.

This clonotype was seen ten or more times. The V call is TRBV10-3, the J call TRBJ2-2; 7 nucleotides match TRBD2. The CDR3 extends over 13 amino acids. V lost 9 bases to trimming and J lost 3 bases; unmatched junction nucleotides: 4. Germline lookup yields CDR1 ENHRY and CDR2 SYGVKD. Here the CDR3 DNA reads TGTGCCATACGGGCGGGAGACACCGGGGAGCTGTTTTTT. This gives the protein CAIRAGDTGELFF.

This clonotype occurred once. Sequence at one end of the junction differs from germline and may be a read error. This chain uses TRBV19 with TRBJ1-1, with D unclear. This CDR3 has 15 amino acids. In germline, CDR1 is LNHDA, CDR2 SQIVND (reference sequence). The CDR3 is CASSMGPYSYNEVFF. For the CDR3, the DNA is TGTGCCAGTAGTATGGGTCCCTACTCCTACAATGAAGTTTTCTTT.

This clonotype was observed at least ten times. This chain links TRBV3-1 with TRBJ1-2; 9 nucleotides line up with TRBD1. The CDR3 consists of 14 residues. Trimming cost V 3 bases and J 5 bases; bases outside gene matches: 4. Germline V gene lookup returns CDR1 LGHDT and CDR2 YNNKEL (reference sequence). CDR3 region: CASSQPGQGYGYTF. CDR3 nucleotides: TGTGCCAGCAGCCAGCCGGGACAGGGATATGGCTACACCTTC.

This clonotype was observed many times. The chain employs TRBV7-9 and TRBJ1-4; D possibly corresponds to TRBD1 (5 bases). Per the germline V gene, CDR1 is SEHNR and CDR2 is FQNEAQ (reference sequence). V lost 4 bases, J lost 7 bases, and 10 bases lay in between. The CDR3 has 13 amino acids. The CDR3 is CASSWRGGEKLFF. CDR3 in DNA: TGTGCCAGCAGCTGGAGGGGAGGTGAAAAACTGTTTTTT.

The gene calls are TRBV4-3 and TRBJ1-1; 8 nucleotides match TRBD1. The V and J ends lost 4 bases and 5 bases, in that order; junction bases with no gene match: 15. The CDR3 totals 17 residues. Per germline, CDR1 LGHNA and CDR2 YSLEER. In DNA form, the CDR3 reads TGCGCCAGCAGCCGCAGAACGGCCCAGGGGGCAAAGACTGAAGCTTTCTTT. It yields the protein CASSRRTAQGAKTEAFF.

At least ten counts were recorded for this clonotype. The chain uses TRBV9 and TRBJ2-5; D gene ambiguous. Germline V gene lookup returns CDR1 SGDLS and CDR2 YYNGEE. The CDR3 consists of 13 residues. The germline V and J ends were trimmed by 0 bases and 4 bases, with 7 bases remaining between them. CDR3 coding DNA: TGTGCCAGCAGCGTAGATCGTGGAGAGACCCAGTACTTC. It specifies CASSVDRGETQYF.